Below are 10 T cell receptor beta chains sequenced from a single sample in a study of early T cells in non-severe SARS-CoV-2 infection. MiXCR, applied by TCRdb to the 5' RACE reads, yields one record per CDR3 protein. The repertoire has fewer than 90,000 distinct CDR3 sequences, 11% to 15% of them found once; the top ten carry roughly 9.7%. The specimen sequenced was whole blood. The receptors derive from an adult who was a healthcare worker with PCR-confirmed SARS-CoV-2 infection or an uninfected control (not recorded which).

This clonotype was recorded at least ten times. The CDR3, as DNA: TGTGCCACCAGCAGAATAGCGGATGGAAACACCATATATTTT. As protein: CATSRIADGNTIYF. The chain carries TRBV15 and TRBJ1-3, with D hard to call. The V end was cut by 2 bases, the J end by 3 bases, with 8 bases between. The CDR3 is made up of 14 amino acids. Per germline, CDR1 LNHNV and CDR2 YYDKDF (reference sequence).

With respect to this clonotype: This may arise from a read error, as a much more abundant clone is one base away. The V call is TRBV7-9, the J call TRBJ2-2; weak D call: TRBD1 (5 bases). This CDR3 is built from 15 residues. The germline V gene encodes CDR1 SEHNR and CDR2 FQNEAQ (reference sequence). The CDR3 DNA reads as TGTGCCGGCAGCTCCGGACACCTGAACACCGGGGAGCTGTTTTTT. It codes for CAGSSGHLNTGELFF.

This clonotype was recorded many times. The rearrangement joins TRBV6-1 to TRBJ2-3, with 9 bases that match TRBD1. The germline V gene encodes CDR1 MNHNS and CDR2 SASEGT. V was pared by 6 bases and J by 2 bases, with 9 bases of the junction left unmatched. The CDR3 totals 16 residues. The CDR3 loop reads CASSTGTGLSTDTQYF. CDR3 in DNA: TGTGCCAGCAGCACCGGGACAGGGTTGTCCACAGATACGCAGTATTTT.

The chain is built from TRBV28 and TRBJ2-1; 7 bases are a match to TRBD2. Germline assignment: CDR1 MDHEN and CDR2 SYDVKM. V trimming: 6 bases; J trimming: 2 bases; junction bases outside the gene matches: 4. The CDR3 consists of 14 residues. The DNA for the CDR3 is TGTGCCAGCAGCAGCGGGGAAACCTACAATGAGCAGTTCTTC. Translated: CASSSGETYNEQFF.

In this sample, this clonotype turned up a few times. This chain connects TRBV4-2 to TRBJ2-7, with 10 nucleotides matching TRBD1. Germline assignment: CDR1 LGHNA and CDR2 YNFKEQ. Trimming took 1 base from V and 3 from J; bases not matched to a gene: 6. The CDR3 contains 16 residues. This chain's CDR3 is CASSQVAGQGNYEQYF. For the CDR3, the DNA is TGTGCCAGCAGCCAAGTGGCGGGACAGGGGAACTACGAGCAGTACTTC.

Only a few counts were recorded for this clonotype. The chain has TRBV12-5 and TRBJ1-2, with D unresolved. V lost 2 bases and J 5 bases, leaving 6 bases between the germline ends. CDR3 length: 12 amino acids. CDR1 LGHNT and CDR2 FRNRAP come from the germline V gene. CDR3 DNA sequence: TGTGCTAGTGGTTTGTCCAGTTATGGCTACACCTTC. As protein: CASGLSSYGYTF.

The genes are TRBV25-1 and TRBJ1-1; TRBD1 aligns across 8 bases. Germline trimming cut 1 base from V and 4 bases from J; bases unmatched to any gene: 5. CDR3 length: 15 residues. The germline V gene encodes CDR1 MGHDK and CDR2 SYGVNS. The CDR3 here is CASSEWGRGRTEAFF. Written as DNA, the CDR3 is TGTGCCAGCAGTGAATGGGGCAGGGGGCGCACTGAAGCTTTCTTT.

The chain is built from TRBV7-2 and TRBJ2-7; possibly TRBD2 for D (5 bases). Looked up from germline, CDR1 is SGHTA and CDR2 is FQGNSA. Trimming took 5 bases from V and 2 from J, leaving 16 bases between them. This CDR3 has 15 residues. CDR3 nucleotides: TGTGCCAGCAGCCCCCAAGGAGGTTTAACCTACGAGCAGTACTTC. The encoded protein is CASSPQGGLTYEQYF.

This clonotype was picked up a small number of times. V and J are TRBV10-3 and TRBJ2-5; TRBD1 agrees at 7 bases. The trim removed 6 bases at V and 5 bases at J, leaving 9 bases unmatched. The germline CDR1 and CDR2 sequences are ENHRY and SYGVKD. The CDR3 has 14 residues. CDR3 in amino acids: CAISYTGDGETQYF. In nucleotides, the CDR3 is TGTGCCATCAGCTATACAGGGGATGGTGAGACCCAGTACTTC.

The CDR3 DNA is TGCAGTGCTACCCAAGTACAGATTAGCGGGGGGCAAGAGACCCAGTACTTC. Protein: CSATQVQISGGQETQYF. The chain links TRBV20-1 to TRBJ2-5; 10 nucleotides line up with TRBD2. Germline V lookup: CDR1 DFQATT, CDR2 SNEGSKA (reference sequence). The CDR3 covers 17 residues. V shed 4 bases, J shed 2 bases, and the junction held 13 bases outside the gene matches.